This TCR beta chain was profiled in a study of T cell repertoires in cytomegalovirus infection. Study-level results: Cumulative public TCR beta family frequency identified CMV carriers with the relevant HLA. HLA-C-restricted CMV-specific TCR beta clonotypes were dominant in the ex vivo response.

This clonotype was detected ten times or more. Antigen specificity is unknown. TCRdb recomputed calls from the reads with MiXCR, one row per CDR3 protein. This sample carries some 150,000 distinct CDR3 sequences, roughly 6% of them seen once, and the ten largest clones take 18%. The CDR3 loop spans 17 amino acids. Per germline, CDR1 SGHRS and CDR2 YFSETQ. Deletions cut 0 bases from V and 7 bases from J, with 19 bases between. The material sequenced was PBMCs. The V call is TRBV5-1, the J call TRBJ2-2; D not certain. This sequence originates from a human donor in good health (CMV status not recorded). Some clones in this sample may be carry-over from other donors' samples. The CDR3 region is CASSLGRAGALGGELFF. The CDR3 DNA follows: TGCGCCAGCAGCTTGGGTAGGGCAGGAGCCCTCGGCGGGGAGCTGTTTTTT.